This TCR beta chain originates from a study of blood T cells in healthy people across ages (dated by TCRdb to the mid-2010s). Concerning the study at large: Template switching captured roughly one uniquely barcoded TCR beta cDNA molecule per two T cells in model experiments. To avoid experimental bias, donors of different ages were spread randomly across the sequencing lanes. The study measured age-related changes in TCR beta repertoire diversity using deep sequencing normalized with unique cDNA molecular identifiers. Two additional independent replicas of 1 million unique cDNA reads from the same blood draw were analyzed for two donors (one aged 18 to 30 and one aged 80 or older). The donors were split into four age groups: young (average around 15 years), middle-aged (39), aged (more than 60) and long-lived (approximately 89).

The count of this clonotype is one. No cognate antigen has been identified for it. Per-base qualities were not stored, and no clone one base away is much larger. From cysteine to phenylalanine, the CDR3 is 12 amino acids long. The retained sequence is limited to the CDR3, 36 bases, with the frame set at the first base. CDR1 and CDR2 are read off the germline V gene as SQVTM and ANQGSEA. Points the paper makes about the study in general: Estimates of total diversity based on one million sequenced T cells were considered lower bounds and underestimates. Observed TCR beta diversity per million T cells fell roughly linearly with age, and a significant reduction was already apparent by age roughly 40. Compared with the aged group, the long-lived group had more naive CD4+ T cells, fewer expanded clones and increased TCR diversity, a pattern suggesting age selection. Because profiling used bulk unsorted PBMCs, naive and antigen-experienced compartments could not be compared conclusively. Observed TCR beta diversity correlated strongly with the percentage of naive T cells measured by flow cytometry. Donor CMV infection status was unknown, potentially confounding age-related changes in expanded clonotypes.

The 39 donors, aged about 6 to 95 years, were systemically healthy Caucasian individuals from Russia. Each donor gave about 9.7 milliliters of peripheral blood, drawn into EDTA-treated Vacutainer tubes. Ficoll-Paque density-gradient centrifugation was used to isolate PBMCs, with at least 7 million obtained per sample. Total RNA was extracted from PBMCs with Trizol reagent, with at least 5 micrograms obtained per sample. For every donor, flow cytometry on a PBMC aliquot measured the percentage of naive CD45RAhigh/CD27high T cells. The library was produced with 5' RACE. A second roughly 7 to 11 cycle PCR used a sample-barcoded 5' primer and a J-beta primer mix. A template-switch 5' adaptor carrying 12 random nucleotides introduced a unique molecular identifier onto each TCR beta cDNA molecule. Each sample yielded at least 2.5 million CDR3-containing paired-end reads. The Mint cDNA synthesis kit, primed by a TRBC-specific oligonucleotide, was used to synthesize first-strand cDNA from all RNA. Following uracil-DNA glycosylase treatment, a first 18-cycle PCR with universal primers M1SS and BC2_uni_R was performed on all cDNA. For the original study's pipeline: Each sample was normalized by randomly selecting 1 million high-quality reads, each carrying a distinct molecular identifier. Instead of being binned into consensus sequences, reads that shared molecular identifiers were thrown out. MiTCR, with a Q25 quality threshold and the strictest error-elimination algorithm, was used for CDR3 identification, clonotype clustering and error correction. A nonparametric unseen species model with Euler transformation was used to estimate lower-bound total TCR beta diversity. The public sequencing data were trimmed at Q25 with fastp and processed into clonotypes with MiXCR by TCRdb, which kept only in-frame beta chains. Each CDR3 protein appears once, grouped with its most common genes and DNA. The V and J calls come from TCRdb's annotation, not from the publication. The sample has around 1,800,000 distinct CDR3 sequences on record, roughly two fifths of them singletons. The ten biggest clones cover 23% of the sample.

The V and J genes are TRBV29-1 and TRBJ1-1; a weak D assignment points to TRBD1 (5 bases agree). The TCR sequence derives from a human donor in good health. Sequenced sample: blood. The CDR3 reads as follows: CCTREGETEAFF. The nucleotides are TGCTGCACCAGGGAAGGGGAGACTGAAGCTTTCTTT.